This TCR beta chain was documented in a study of molecular identifiers for immune sequencing clone quantification. There are a few counts of this clonotype. V was cut by 0 bases and J by 8 bases, with 32 bases left in between. Germline V gives CDR1 SGHAT, CDR2 FQNNGV. The CDR3 contains 21 residues. TCRdb recomputed calls from the PCR reads with MiXCR, one row per CDR3 protein. The table includes roughly 55,000 distinct CDR3 sequences, around 33% detected once. This receptor was obtained from a human donor in good health. Some libraries in this study had Jurkat cell RNA spiked in. J is TRBJ2-1 and V is TRBV11-2; D is tentatively TRBD1 or TRBD2 (7 bases each). The source material was naive CD8+ T cells from blood, with Jurkat cell RNA spiked in. Documented subset: FACS-sorted CD8+CD4-CCR7+CD45RA+ naive T cells. This CDR3 reads CASSLDIQPARGRGFADEQFF. CDR3 in DNA: TGTGCCAGCAGCTTAGACATTCAACCAGCCAGGGGGAGGGGTTTTGCGGATGAGCAGTTCTTC. Supplemented by reference TRBV11-2 and TRBJ2-1, the full variable domain reads EAGVAQSPRYKIIEKRQSVAFWCNPISGHATLYWYQQILGQGPKLLIQFQNNGVVDDSQLPKDRFSAERLKGVDSTLKIQPAKLEDSAVYLCASSLDIQPARGRGFADEQFFGPGTRLTVL.